These T cell receptor beta chains were read from a single sample in a study of T cell responses to AZD1222 COVID-19 vaccine. Clones were read by immunoSEQ multiplex PCR, and TCRdb kept only the in-frame ones, dropping some. The sample contains tens of thousands of clones, roughly 89% of which appear only once. Source: peripheral blood, taken 28 days after the second AZD1222 dose. The receptors shown here come from an adult who received the AZD1222 COVID-19 vaccine. Each CDR3 is given with its conserved first and last residue. A D gene is named only where the DNA matches it firmly. The size entry is marked missing in some rows and otherwise reads once, few, many or a size class.

>TRBJ2-1|16|TRBV11-3|TRBD1|.
TGTGCCAGCAGCCAATTTGGACAGGGGGGGTACAATGAGCAGTTCTTC
CASSQFGQGGYNEQFF
>TRBJ1-5|18|TRBV30|TRBD1|.
TGTGCCTGGAGTTTCCTCAGGGGGCCCCCCTCCCTAAATCAGCCCCAGCATTTT
CAWSFLRGPPSLNQPQHF
>TRBJ1-1|14|TRBV15|TRBD1|.
TGTGCCACCAGCAGGAGGCGGACAGGGGGCGAAGCTTTCTTT
CATSRRRTGGEAFF
>TRBJ1-2|14|TRBV7-2|.|.
TGTGCCAGCAGCCCGCTCCCAGGGATTAGAGGCTACACCTTC
CASSPLPGIRGYTF
>TRBJ2-3|15|TRBV7-2|TRBD2|.
TGTGCCAGCAGCGGACCGGGAGGAAAAACGGATACGCAGTATTTT
CASSGPGGKTDTQYF
>TRBJ1-6|14|TRBV11-2|.|.
TGTGCCAGCAGCCCAGAACGGGGGGGTTCACCCCTCCACTTT
CASSPERGGSPLHF
>TRBJ2-2|14|TRBV3-1/TRBV3-2|TRBD1|once
TGTGCCAGCAGCCTACGACAGGGACCCGGGGAGCTGTTTTTT
CASSLRQGPGELFF
>TRBJ2-1|15|TRBV4-1|.|.
TGCGCCAGCAGCCAAGGAAACTCCTGGGACACGGAGCAGTTCTTC
CASSQGNSWDTEQFF
>TRBJ1-1|13|TRBV14|.|.
TGTGCCAGCAGCCAAGGACGGTACACTGAAGCTTTCTTT
CASSQGRYTEAFF
>TRBJ2-4|13|TRBV27|.|.
TGTGCCAGCAGTCAGGGCGCCAAAAACATTCAGTACTTC
CASSQGAKNIQYF
>TRBJ2-5|13|TRBV5-1|.|.
TGCGCCAGCAGCCCCACACCTCAGGGGACCCAGTACTTC
CASSPTPQGTQYF
>TRBJ1-1|14|TRBV6-1|.|.
TGTGCCAGCAGTGAGTCGGGCCCCTTTACTGAAGCTTTCTTT
CASSESGPFTEAFF
>TRBJ1-5|14|TRBV5-4|.|.
TGTGCCAGCAGTCGATGGGGGGCAGATCAGCCCCAGCATTTT
CASSRWGADQPQHF
>TRBJ1-5|15|TRBV23-1|TRBD1|.
TGCGCCAGCAGACGGGGACAGGGCGACAATCAGCCCCAGCATTTT
CASRRGQGDNQPQHF
>TRBJ1-1|12|TRBV30|.|.
TGTGCCTGGAGTTGGGGGAACACTGAAGCTTTCTTT
CAWSWGNTEAFF
>TRBJ1-6|16|TRBV27|TRBD1|few
TGTGCCAGCAGTTTGGGGGGGACAGGGTTTTCGCCACCCCTCCACTTT
CASSLGGTGFSPPLHF
>TRBJ2-2|15|TRBV9|.|few
TGTGCCAGCAGCGTAGCGAGGGGTGGCACCGGGGAGCTGTTTTTT
CASSVARGGTGELFF
>TRBJ1-5|15|TRBV5-6|.|.
TGTGCCAGCAGCTTGGGCCCTTTTAGCAATCAGCCCCAGCATTTT
CASSLGPFSNQPQHF
>TRBJ2-1|17|TRBV2|TRBD2|.
TGTGCCAGCAGTGAATACCTAGCGGGAGGGCCGTACAATGAGCAGTTCTTC
CASSEYLAGGPYNEQFF
>TRBJ2-1|19|TRBV5-1|TRBD2|few
TGCGCCAGCAGCTCGGGACTAGCGGGAGGGAAGAGCTCCTACAATGAGCAGTTCTTC
CASSSGLAGGKSSYNEQFF
>TRBJ2-1|13|TRBV12-3/TRBV12-4|.|.
TGTGCCAGTTGGCTCACGACCATTAATGAGCAGTTCTTC
CASWLTTINEQFF
>TRBJ2-5|11|TRBV7-9|.|.
TGTGCCAGCAGCTTCCAAGAGACCCAGTACTTC
CASSFQETQYF
>TRBJ2-7|15|TRBV19|.|.
TGTGCCAGTAGCCGTGGGCAAATTTTCTCCTACGAGCAGTACTTC
CASSRGQIFSYEQYF
>TRBJ1-1|12|TRBV6-4|.|.
TGTGCCAGCAGTGACAGACAGCCTGAAGCTTTCTTT
CASSDRQPEAFF
>TRBJ2-7|13|TRBV29-1|TRBD1|.
TGCAGCGTTGAGGGACAGGGCCTCTACGAGCAGTACTTC
CSVEGQGLYEQYF
>TRBJ1-6|17|TRBV5-1|TRBD1|once
TGCGCCAGCAGCTTGGCCGGGACAGGGGCAAATTATTCACCCCTCCACTTT
CASSLAGTGANYSPLHF